The T cell receptor beta chain described here comes from a study of CD8 T cells in ankylosing spondylitis. Findings and caveats of the study: Those disease-linked clones were CD8+; they were also relatively rare in peripheral blood. Typical of ankylosing spondylitis blood, it appeared, was a TCR beta motif of eight highly homologous variants.

This clonotype was detected many times. Its target is unknown. CDR1 and CDR2 (germline): SGHRS, YFSETQ. The V end was cut by 4 bases, the J end by 8 bases, with 15 bases between. The CDR3 sequence is 14 residues long. The authors made TCR beta libraries by quantitative 5'-RACE with molecular barcodes. TCRdb processed the 5' RACE reads anew with MiXCR; each CDR3 protein has one entry. The sample includes approximately 520,000 distinct CDR3 sequences, approximately 5% of them seen just once. This sequence joins TRBV5-1 and TRBJ1-4; D may be TRBD1 (6 bases). The sequence was collected from a male donor with ankylosing spondylitis. What was sequenced was blood, either unsorted or a sorted T cell fraction (not recorded which). In DNA form, the CDR3 reads TGCGCCAGCAGCCCGGGGCCAGGGGCCGAAAAACTGTTTTTT. Residues: CASSPGPGAEKLFF.